Sequencing of this T cell receptor beta chain was carried out in a study of response to subunit inactivated influenza vaccine (dated by TCRdb to the late 2010s). Broadly, across the study: Deep quantitative profiling of the T cell receptor repertoire was used in the study to follow responses to a trivalent subunit inactivated influenza vaccine. Broader findings and caveats from the paper: It was suggested by the authors that each seasonal influenza vaccination may recruit only a limited number of new T cells.

Library preparation used RT-PCR. TCRdb names Illumina HiSeq 2500 as the instrument used. In-frame beta chains were kept once TCRdb had trimmed the public reads at Q25 with fastp and called clones with MiXCR. Rows are unified per CDR3 protein, each entry keeping the most common DNA and genes. The sample contains about 580,000 distinct CDR3 sequences, approximately 14% of them found a single time. The ten most abundant clones make up roughly 11% of the sample. This clonotype was observed a few times. Its antigen is not yet known. The record has no base qualities; no much larger clone is one base away. The V end loses 2 bases and the J end loses 2 bases, and a stretch of 9 bases separates them. The CDR3 starts with the cysteine, ends with the phenylalanine, and has 14 residues. The only DNA kept is the CDR3, 42 bases in frame from the first base. The germline V gene provides CDR1 LGHNA and CDR2 YSLEER.

This receptor was taken from a middle-aged man who received an inactivated influenza vaccine. Donor details come from another sample of the same person, matched by shared clones. The specimen comprised PBMCs from blood, sampled about 13 days after vaccination. Recombination connected TRBV4-3 to TRBJ2-5, with the D gene uncertain. The nucleotide sequence reads TGCGCCAGCAGCCAAAGCCTAAAGCAAGAGACCCAGTACTTC. This gives the protein CASSQSLKQETQYF.